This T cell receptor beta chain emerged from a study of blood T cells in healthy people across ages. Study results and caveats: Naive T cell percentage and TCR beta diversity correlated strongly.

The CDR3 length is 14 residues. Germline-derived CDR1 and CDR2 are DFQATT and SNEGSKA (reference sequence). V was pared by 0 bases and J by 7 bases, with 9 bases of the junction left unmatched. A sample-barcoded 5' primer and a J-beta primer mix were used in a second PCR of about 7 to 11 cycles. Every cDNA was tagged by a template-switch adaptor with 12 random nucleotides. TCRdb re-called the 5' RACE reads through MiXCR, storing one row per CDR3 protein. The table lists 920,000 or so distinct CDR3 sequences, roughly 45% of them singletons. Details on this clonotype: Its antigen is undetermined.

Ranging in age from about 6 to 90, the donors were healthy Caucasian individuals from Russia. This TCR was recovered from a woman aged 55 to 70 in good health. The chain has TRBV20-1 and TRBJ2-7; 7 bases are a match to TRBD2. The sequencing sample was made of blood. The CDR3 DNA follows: TGCAGTGCTAGAGAGGCTAGCGGCTACAATGAGCAGTACTTC. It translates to CSAREASGYNEQYF.